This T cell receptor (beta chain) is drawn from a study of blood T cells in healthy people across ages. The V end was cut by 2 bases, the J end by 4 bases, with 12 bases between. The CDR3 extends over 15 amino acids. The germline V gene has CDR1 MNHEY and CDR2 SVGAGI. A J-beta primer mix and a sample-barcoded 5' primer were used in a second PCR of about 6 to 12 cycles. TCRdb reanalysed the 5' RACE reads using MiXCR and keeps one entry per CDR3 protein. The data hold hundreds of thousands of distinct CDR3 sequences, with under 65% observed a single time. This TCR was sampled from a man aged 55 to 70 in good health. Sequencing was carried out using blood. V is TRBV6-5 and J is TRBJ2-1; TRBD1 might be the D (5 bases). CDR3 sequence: CASSYGRAGYNEQFF. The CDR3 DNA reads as TGTGCCAGCAGTTACGGACGAGCAGGGTACAATGAGCAGTTCTTC.